Presented here are 21 T cell receptor beta chains from one specimen sequenced in a study of Graves' ophthalmopathy and Graves' hyperthyroidism. Amplifying from RNA transcripts, the study obtained TCR beta CDR3 regions. HTBI primers primed a first-round RT-PCR, and a second-round multiplex PCR followed. Using its own MiXCR run on the multiplex PCR reads, TCRdb lists one record per CDR3 protein. The top ten hold 35% to 55% of the sample, which has about 740,000 distinct CDR3 sequences, 40% seen once. Input material: peripheral blood. These receptors all stem from an adult man with Graves' ophthalmopathy.

This clonotype was seen a handful of times. The rearrangement links TRBV9 to TRBJ2-2, with TRBD1 identical over 11 bases. The CDR3 sequence is 17 residues long. CDR1 and CDR2 from the germline V gene are SGDLS and YYNGEE. The junction had 10 bases not matched to a gene; V was cut back by 4 bases and J by 5 bases. The CDR3 loop reads CASSFGQGARQTGELFF. The DNA for the CDR3 is TGTGCCAGCAGCTTCGGACAGGGGGCAAGACAGACCGGGGAGCTGTTTTTT.

This clonotype has ten or more counts. The genes are TRBV29-1 and TRBJ2-7, with 8 bases matching TRBD2. V lost 6 bases and J lost 5; bases outside the gene matches: 15. This CDR3 region has 15 residues. Germline CDR1 and CDR2: SQVTM and ANQGSEA. CDR3 sequence reads: CSVVGLASGYDEQYF. The CDR3 DNA reads as TGCAGCGTGGTGGGTTTAGCTAGCGGGTACGACGAGCAGTACTTC.

The rearrangement uses TRBV6-2 or TRBV6-3 and TRBJ2-5; 8 positions agree with TRBD2. The CDR3 sequence is 16 residues long. V shed 6 bases, J shed 4 bases, and the junction held 13 bases outside the gene matches. The germline CDR1 and CDR2 sequences are MNHEY and SVGEGT. The CDR3 protein is CASRSGTGLGGETQYF. CDR3 DNA: TGTGCCAGCAGATCTGGGACGGGACTAGGAGGAGAGACCCAGTACTTC.

V is TRBV25-1 and J is TRBJ1-1; D call uncertain. Germline V gives CDR1 MGHDK, CDR2 SYGVNS. The CDR3 consists of 12 residues. Deletions cut 8 bases from V and 10 bases from J, with 17 bases between. The CDR3 region has the DNA TGTGCCAGCCGGTCAGGCGCGGTTTTAGCTTTCTTT. Its protein product is CASRSGAVLAFF.

J is TRBJ2-2 and V is TRBV9; 10 bases match TRBD1. CDR1 and CDR2 from the germline V gene are SGDLS and YYNGEE. The CDR3 is 16 amino acids. J gave up 6 bases and V 4 bases, and 9 bases lay outside the gene matches. This chain's CDR3 is CASSPPRQGASGELFF. The DNA for the CDR3 is TGTGCCAGCAGCCCACCGAGACAGGGGGCATCCGGGGAGCTGTTTTTT.

This clonotype was counted ten times or more. The J gene is TRBJ2-5, the V gene TRBV15, with D perhaps matching TRBD1 (5 bases). Germline CDR1 and CDR2: LNHNV and YYDKDF (reference sequence). The V and J ends lost 1 base and 0 bases respectively, with 12 bases between them. The CDR3 is 16 amino acids. The chain's CDR3 is CATSRGDRPNQETQYF. The DNA for the CDR3 is TGTGCCACCAGCAGAGGAGACAGACCAAACCAAGAGACCCAGTACTTC.

This sequence joins TRBV2 and TRBJ2-7, with a weak D call TRBD2 (5 bases). CDR3 length: 14 residues. Germline values: CDR1 SNHLY, CDR2 FYNNEI. With 6 bases removed from V and 5 bases from J, the gap between germline ends came to 17 bases. The CDR3 region has the DNA TGTGCCAGCAGCCAAGTCGGGATCCTCCACGAGCAGTACTTC. It yields the protein CASSQVGILHEQYF.

This chain joins TRBV15 and TRBJ1-5; weak D call: TRBD1 (6 bases). The V gene's germline CDR1 is LNHNV and CDR2 YYDKDF (reference sequence). The CDR3 covers 15 residues. Trimming took off 0 bases at V and 6 bases at J, with 12 bases between the two ends. The CDR3 is CATSRDLQGGQPQHF. DNA for the CDR3: TGTGCCACCAGCAGAGATCTACAGGGCGGTCAGCCCCAGCATTTT.

Ten or more counts support this clonotype. The V gene is TRBV11-2, the J gene TRBJ1-1, with unresolved D. This CDR3 is built from 12 residues. Germline V gene data show CDR1 as SGHAT and CDR2 as FQNNGV. V lost 4 bases, J lost 6 bases, and 9 bases lay in between. CDR3 sequence (DNA): TGTGCCAGCAGCTCACGACCCCCTGAAGCTTTCTTT. Residues: CASSSRPPEAFF.

The J gene is TRBJ1-2, the V gene TRBV10-3; TRBD1 matches at 7 bases. CDR1 and CDR2 from the germline V gene are ENHRY and SYGVKD. Germline trimming cut 10 bases from V and 2 bases from J; bases unmatched to any gene: 10. This CDR3 has 14 residues. The CDR3 bases are TGTGCCACGAGGGGACAGCAAAACAACTATGGCTACACCTTC. This sequence encodes CATRGQQNNYGYTF.

About this clonotype: At one end the junction does not follow the germline gene, possibly because of a read error. V and J are TRBV7-9 and TRBJ2-7; 7 nucleotides line up with TRBD2. Germline CDR1 is SEHNR and CDR2 is FQNEAQ (reference sequence). This CDR3 comprises 14 residues. CDR3 in DNA: TGTGCCAGCAGCCCGTACCAGAATGGGGGGGAGCAGTGCTTC. Translating gives CASSPYQNGGEQCF.

This rearrangement joins TRBV10-3 to TRBJ1-1, with 7 nucleotides matching TRBD1. The germline CDR1 and CDR2 sequences are ENHRY and SYGVKD. V dropped 6 bases and J dropped 4; count of bases not matched to a gene: 8. There are 14 residues in the CDR3. CDR3 bases: TGTGCCATCAGCGAGGGGGCAGGGCTCACTGAAGCTTTCTTT. Residues: CAISEGAGLTEAFF.

This clonotype was observed at least ten times. V is TRBV29-1 and J is TRBJ1-1; D is ambiguous. The V end was cut by 1 base, the J end by 3 bases, with 18 bases between. The CDR3 runs to 16 residues. The V gene's germline CDR1 is SQVTM and CDR2 ANQGSEA. CDR3 bases: TGCAGCGTTGAAGTTGCGTTATCCAGCGGGCACACTGAAGCTTTCTTT. This encodes CSVEVALSSGHTEAFF.

This clonotype has a handful of counts. The chain joins TRBV28 to TRBJ2-7; 7 nucleotides line up with TRBD2. Trimming at V came to 8 bases and at J to 6 bases, leaving 10 bases not matched to a gene. This CDR3 has 13 amino acids. Germline CDR1 is MDHEN and CDR2 is SYDVKM. The CDR3 loop reads CASVTGGTTEQYF. CDR3 nucleotide sequence: TGTGCCAGCGTCACGGGAGGAACCACCGAGCAGTACTTC.

This clonotype was counted only a few times. This rearrangement joins TRBV4-3 to TRBJ2-5; tentative D call: TRBD2 (5 bases). CDR1 and CDR2 (germline): LGHNA, YSLEER. The CDR3 runs to 14 residues. V gave up 0 bases and J gave up 7 bases, with 12 bases separating them. CDR3 DNA: TGCGCCAGCAGCCAAGATCGCCATGCGGGGACCCAGTACTTC. This gives the protein CASSQDRHAGTQYF.

A single count supports this clonotype. This chain connects TRBV24-1 to TRBJ1-5; 9 bases align to TRBD1. J was trimmed by 4 bases and V by 7 bases; bases with no gene match: 4. Germline CDR1 KGHDR, CDR2 SFDVKD. This CDR3 has 14 amino acids. The CDR3 nucleotides are TGTGCCACCAGCGTCGACAGGGGGAATCAGCCCCAGCATTTT. Translated, it gives CATSVDRGNQPQHF.

The chain has TRBV29-1 and TRBJ2-2; D ambiguous. This CDR3 has 14 residues. Trimming pared 5 bases from V and 5 bases from J, leaving 15 bases between. Germline CDR1 and CDR2: SQVTM and ANQGSEA. CDR3 nucleotide sequence: TGCAGCGTTCAAAAAATCACAGAGACCGGGGAGCTGTTTTTT. Its translation: CSVQKITETGELFF.

The chain uses TRBV2 and TRBJ1-1; D call uncertain. The ends were cut back, 6 bases at V and 0 bases at J, with 8 bases in the middle. Per germline, CDR1 SNHLY and CDR2 FYNNEI. The CDR3 has 13 amino acids. CDR3 loop: CASRDTMNTEAFF. In DNA, the CDR3 is TGTGCCAGCAGAGACACCATGAACACTGAAGCTTTCTTT.

There are a few counts of this clonotype. This rearrangement joins TRBV7-9 to TRBJ1-1; 7 bases agree with TRBD1. The trim removed 2 bases at V and 3 bases at J, leaving 3 bases unmatched. The germline V gene encodes CDR1 SEHNR and CDR2 FQNEAQ (reference sequence). The CDR3 runs to 14 residues. CDR3 nucleotides: TGTGCCAGCAGCTTATCAGGGGGATACACTGAAGCTTTCTTT. Translation gives CASSLSGGYTEAFF.

The CDR3 nucleotides read TGTGCCAGCAGCTTCATGGCGGGTCCCACAGATACGCAGTATTTT. Protein: CASSFMAGPTDTQYF. The V call is TRBV7-2, the J call TRBJ2-3, with D possibly TRBD2 on 5 matching bases. CDR1 and CDR2 from the germline V gene are SGHTA and FQGNSA. This CDR3 region has 15 residues. With 3 bases removed from V and 2 bases from J, the gap between germline ends came to 12 bases.

This clonotype was found many times. This chain joins TRBV7-2 and TRBJ2-7; TRBD2 matches at 8 bases. CDR1 and CDR2 (germline): SGHTA, FQGNSA. The CDR3 sequence is 16 residues long. V lost 3 bases to trimming and J lost 1 base; unmatched junction nucleotides: 8. Here the CDR3 DNA reads TGTGCCAGCAGCTTTAAGGCTAGCGGGCCATCCTACGAGCAGTACTTC. It specifies CASSFKASGPSYEQYF.